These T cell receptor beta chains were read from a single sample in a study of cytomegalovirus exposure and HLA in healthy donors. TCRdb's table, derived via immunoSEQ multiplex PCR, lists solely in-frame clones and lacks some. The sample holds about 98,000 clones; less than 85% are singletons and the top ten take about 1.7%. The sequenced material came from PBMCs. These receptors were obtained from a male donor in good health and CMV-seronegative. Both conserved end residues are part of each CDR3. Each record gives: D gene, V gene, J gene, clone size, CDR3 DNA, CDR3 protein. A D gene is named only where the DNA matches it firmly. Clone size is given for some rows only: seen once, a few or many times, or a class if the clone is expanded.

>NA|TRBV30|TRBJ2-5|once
TGTGCCTGGAGCCCGAACAGGGCTGGTGGGACCCAGTACTTC
CAWSPNRAGGTQYF
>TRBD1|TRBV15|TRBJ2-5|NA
TGTGCCACCAGCAGTCACAGGGGGGAGGAGACCCAGTACTTC
CATSSHRGEETQYF
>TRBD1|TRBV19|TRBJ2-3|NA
TGTGCCAGTAGGACAGGGGGCCCTGATACGCAGTATTTT
CASRTGGPDTQYF
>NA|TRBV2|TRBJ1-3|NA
TGTGCCAGCAGTTTCGCAGCTGGAAACACCATATATTTT
CASSFAAGNTIYF
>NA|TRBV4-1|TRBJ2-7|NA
TGCGCCAGCAGCCAGCCCCTCAGCGAGCAGTACTTC
CASSQPLSEQYF
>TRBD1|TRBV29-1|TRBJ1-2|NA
TGCAGCGTTATAAGGGACAGGGGGCTTGGCTATGGCTACACCTTC
CSVIRDRGLGYGYTF
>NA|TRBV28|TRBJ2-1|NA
TGTGCCAGCAGCTCTGGGGCGTCTTACAATGAGCAGTTCTTC
CASSSGASYNEQFF
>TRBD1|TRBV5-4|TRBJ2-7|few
TGTGCCAGCAGCCCCGCCGGGACAGGGAATAATCGGGGTAGCGAGCAGTACTTC
CASSPAGTGNNRGSEQYF
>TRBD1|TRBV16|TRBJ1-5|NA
TGTGCCAGCAGCCAACAGGACAGGGGGAATCAGCCCCAGCATTTT
CASSQQDRGNQPQHF
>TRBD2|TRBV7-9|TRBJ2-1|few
TGTGCCAGCAGCCCAGCGGGGGGGCCTACCTACAATGAGCAGTTCTTC
CASSPAGGPTYNEQFF
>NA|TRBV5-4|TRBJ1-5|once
TGTGCCAGCAGCTTGGACCCCACTGGAGGTCAGCCCCAGCATTTT
CASSLDPTGGQPQHF
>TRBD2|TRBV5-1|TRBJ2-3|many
TGCGCCAGCAGGCTAGCGGGAGTGAACACAGATACGCAGTATTTT
CASRLAGVNTDTQYF
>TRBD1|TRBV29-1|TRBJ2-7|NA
TGCAGCGTTGCAGGCAGGGGGCCCGATGGAGAGCAGTACTTC
CSVAGRGPDGEQYF
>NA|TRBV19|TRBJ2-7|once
TGTGCCAGTAGTGGGATCGACAGCCCCTACGAGCAGTACTTC
CASSGIDSPYEQYF
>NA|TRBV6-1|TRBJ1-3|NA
TGTGCCAGCCAGGGGTCTGGAAACACCATATATTTT
CASQGSGNTIYF
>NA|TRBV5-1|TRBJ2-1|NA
TGCGCCAGCAGCACCTTTTCTGGACTGACGCCGGCTGAGCAGTTCTTC
CASSTFSGLTPAEQFF
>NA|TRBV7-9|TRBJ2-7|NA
TGTGCCAGCAGCTTAGGGGCAGGGTACGAGCAGTACTTC
CASSLGAGYEQYF
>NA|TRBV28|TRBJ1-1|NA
TGTGCCAGCAGTTCACGGACAGCGAACACTGAAGCTTTCTTT
CASSSRTANTEAFF
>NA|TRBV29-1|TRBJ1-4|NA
TGCAGCGTTGGTATCCTTGGCACTAATGAAAAACTGTTTTTT
CSVGILGTNEKLFF
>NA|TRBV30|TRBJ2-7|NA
TGTGCCTGGAGCAGGGATAACGAGCAGTACTTC
CAWSRDNEQYF
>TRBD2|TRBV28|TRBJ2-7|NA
TGTGCCAGCAGACGAGCGGGAGGAAGCTCCTACGAGCAGTACTTC
CASRRAGGSSYEQYF
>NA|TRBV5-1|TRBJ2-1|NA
TGCGCCAGCAGCTTGGATTTTAGGAGCTCCTACAATGAGCAGTTCTTC
CASSLDFRSSYNEQFF
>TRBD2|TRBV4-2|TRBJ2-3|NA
TGTGCCAGCAGCCAAGTCGGAGCGGGGATCACAGATACGCAGTATTTT
CASSQVGAGITDTQYF
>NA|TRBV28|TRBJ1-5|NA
TGTGCCAGCAGTTTATGGGGGGGATCGGGCAATCAGCCCCAGCATTTT
CASSLWGGSGNQPQHF
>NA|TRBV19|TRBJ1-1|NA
TGTGCCAGTTTGGAACGGGACTTTGGGGCTTTCTTT
CASLERDFGAFF
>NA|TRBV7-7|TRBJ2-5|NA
TGTGCCAGCAGCTTATTGGGCAGGGGTAAAGAGACCCAGTACTTC
CASSLLGRGKETQYF
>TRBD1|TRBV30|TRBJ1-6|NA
TGTGCCTGGGAGGGACAGAATTATAATTCACCCCTCCACTTT
CAWEGQNYNSPLHF
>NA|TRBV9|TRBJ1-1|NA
TGTGCCAGCAGCGCCCCAGCTTTTAGCGACACTGAAGCTTTCTTT
CASSAPAFSDTEAFF
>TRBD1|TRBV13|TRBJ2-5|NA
TGTGCCAGCAGCTTAGGCAGGGGGCTGGAGACCCAGTACTTC
CASSLGRGLETQYF